This T cell receptor beta chain was documented in a study of OX40 agonist ivuxolimab in advanced cancers. Remarks on this clone: Its matching antigen is unknown.

Study findings and constraints: With doses of 0.1-3.0 mg/kg, partial responders showed among the lowest clonal expansion. Among T cells, CD8+ cells averaged more expanded clones than CD4+ cells. At 0.1 to 3.0 mg/kg, clonal expansion of CD4+ and CD8+ blood T cells had occurred by week 6.

The CDR3 is made up of 14 amino acids. The V gene's germline CDR1 is SGHVS and CDR2 FNYEAQ. V shed 5 bases and J 7 bases; nucleotides not matched to a gene: 4. Profiling relied on immunoSEQ multiplex PCR, and the TCRdb table lists in-frame clones only, not all of them. The sample contains fewer than 35,000 clones, approximately 90% of which appear only once. The TCR originated in an adult with an advanced solid tumor such as melanoma, head and neck, liver or kidney cancer. The specimen comprised CD4+ or CD8+ T cells sorted from blood, sampled in a trial of the OX40 agonist ivuxolimab. This chain connects TRBV7-6 to TRBJ2-1; TRBD2 agrees at 11 bases. In DNA form, the CDR3 reads TGTGCCAGCAGCGTCCTAGCGGGGGGTAATGAGCAGTTCTTC. Protein product: CASSVLAGGNEQFF.